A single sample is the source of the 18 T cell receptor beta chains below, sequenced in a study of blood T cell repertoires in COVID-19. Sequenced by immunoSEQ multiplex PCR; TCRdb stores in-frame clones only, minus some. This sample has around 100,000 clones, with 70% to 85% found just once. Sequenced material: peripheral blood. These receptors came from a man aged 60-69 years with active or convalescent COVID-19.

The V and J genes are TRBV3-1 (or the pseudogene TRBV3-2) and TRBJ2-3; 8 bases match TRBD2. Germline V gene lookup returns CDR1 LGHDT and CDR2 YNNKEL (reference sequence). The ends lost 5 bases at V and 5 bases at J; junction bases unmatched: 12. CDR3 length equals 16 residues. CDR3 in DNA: TGTGCCAGCAGCGTCCCGGGACTAGGGTCATTAGATACGCAGTATTTT. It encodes CASSVPGLGSLDTQYF.

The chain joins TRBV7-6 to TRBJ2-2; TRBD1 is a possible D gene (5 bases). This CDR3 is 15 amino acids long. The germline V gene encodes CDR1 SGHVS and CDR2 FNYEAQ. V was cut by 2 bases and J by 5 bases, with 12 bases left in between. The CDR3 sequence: CASSLRSSGTGELFF. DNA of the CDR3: TGTGCCAGCAGCTTAAGGTCTTCAGGGACCGGGGAGCTGTTTTTT.

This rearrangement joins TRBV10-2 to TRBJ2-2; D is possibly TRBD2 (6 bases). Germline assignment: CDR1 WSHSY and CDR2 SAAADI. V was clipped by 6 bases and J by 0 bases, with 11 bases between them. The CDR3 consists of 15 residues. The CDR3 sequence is CASRVSGSNTGELFF. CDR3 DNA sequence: TGCGCCAGCAGAGTTAGCGGCTCGAACACCGGGGAGCTGTTTTTT.

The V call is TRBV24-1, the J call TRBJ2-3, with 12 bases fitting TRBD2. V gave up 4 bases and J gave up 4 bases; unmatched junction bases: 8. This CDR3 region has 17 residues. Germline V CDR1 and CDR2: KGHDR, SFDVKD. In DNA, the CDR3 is TGTGCCACCAGTGAGCAGACTAGCGGGAGAGAGTCAGATACGCAGTATTTT. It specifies CATSEQTSGRESDTQYF.

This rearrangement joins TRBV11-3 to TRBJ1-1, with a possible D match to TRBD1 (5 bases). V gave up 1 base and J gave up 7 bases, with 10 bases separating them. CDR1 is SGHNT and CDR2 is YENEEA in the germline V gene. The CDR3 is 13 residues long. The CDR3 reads CASSLALGGEAFF. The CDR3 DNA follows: TGTGCCAGCAGCTTAGCCTTGGGGGGTGAAGCTTTCTTT.

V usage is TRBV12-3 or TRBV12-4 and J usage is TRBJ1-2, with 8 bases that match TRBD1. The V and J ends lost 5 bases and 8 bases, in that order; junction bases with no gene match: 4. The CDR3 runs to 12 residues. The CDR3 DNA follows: TGTGCCAGCAGTCCTTGGACAGGGGGCTACACCTTC. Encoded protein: CASSPWTGGYTF.

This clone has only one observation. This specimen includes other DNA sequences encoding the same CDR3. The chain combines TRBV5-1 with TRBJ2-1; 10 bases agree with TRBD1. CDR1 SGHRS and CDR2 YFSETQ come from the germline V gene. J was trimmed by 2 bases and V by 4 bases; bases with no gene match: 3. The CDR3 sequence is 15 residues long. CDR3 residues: CASSPGQGTYNEQFF. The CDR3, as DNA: TGCGCCAGCAGCCCGGGACAGGGGACCTACAATGAGCAGTTCTTC.

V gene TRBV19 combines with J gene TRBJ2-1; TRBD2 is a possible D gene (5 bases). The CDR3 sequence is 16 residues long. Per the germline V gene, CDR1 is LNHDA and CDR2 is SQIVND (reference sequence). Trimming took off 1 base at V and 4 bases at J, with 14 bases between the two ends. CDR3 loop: CASSIAGGMIYNEQFF. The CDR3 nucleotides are TGTGCCAGTAGTATAGCAGGAGGTATGATTTACAATGAGCAGTTCTTC.

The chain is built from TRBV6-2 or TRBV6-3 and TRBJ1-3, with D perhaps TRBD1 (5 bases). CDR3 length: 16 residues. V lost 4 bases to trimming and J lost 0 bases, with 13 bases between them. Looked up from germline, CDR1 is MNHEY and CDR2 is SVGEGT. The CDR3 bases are TGTGCCAGCAGTTTTTTCGCAGGGTCCTCTGGAAACACCATATATTTT. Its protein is CASSFFAGSSGNTIYF.

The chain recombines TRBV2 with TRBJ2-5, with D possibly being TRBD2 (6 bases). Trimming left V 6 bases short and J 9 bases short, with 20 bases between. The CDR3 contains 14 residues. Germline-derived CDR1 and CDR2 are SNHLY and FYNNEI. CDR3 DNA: TGTGCCAGCAGGCCAAGGGGCGGGATGGCCGCCCAGTACTTC. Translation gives CASRPRGGMAAQYF.

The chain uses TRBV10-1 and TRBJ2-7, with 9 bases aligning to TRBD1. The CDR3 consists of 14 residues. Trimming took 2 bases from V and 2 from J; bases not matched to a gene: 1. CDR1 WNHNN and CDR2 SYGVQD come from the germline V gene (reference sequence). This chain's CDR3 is CASSEGQGPYEQYF. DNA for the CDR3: TGCGCCAGCAGTGAGGGACAGGGGCCCTACGAGCAGTACTTC.

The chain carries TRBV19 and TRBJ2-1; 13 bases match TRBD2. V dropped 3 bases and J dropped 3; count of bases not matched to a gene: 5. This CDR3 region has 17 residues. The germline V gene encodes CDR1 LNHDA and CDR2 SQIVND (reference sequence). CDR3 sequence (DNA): TGTGCCAGTAGTATGACTAGCGGGAGGTCTATCTACAATGAGCAGTTCTTC. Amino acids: CASSMTSGRSIYNEQFF.

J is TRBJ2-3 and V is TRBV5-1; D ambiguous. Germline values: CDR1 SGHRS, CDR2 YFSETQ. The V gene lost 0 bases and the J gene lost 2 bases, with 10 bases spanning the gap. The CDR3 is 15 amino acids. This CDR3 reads CASSLGAGYTDTQYF. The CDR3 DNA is TGCGCCAGCAGCTTGGGGGCCGGATACACAGATACGCAGTATTTT. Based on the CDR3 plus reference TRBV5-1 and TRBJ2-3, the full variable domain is KAGVTQTPRYLIKTRGQQVTLSCSPISGHRSVSWYQQTPGQGLQFLFEYFSETQRNKGNFPGRFSGRQFSNSRSEMNVSTLELGDSALYLCASSLGAGYTDTQYFGPGTRLTVL.

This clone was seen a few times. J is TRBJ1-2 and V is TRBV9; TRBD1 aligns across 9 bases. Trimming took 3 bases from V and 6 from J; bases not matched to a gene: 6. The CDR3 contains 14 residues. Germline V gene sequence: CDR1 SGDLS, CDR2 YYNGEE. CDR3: CASSDYRGRNGYTF. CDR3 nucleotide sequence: TGTGCCAGCAGCGACTACAGGGGGCGAAATGGCTACACCTTC.

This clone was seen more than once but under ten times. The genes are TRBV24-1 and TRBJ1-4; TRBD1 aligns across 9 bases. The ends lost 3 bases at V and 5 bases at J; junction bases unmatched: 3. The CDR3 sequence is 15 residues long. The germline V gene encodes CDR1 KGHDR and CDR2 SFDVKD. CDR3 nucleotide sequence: TGTGCCACCAGTGATGGGGGACAGGGAAATGAAAAACTGTTTTTT. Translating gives CATSDGGQGNEKLFF.

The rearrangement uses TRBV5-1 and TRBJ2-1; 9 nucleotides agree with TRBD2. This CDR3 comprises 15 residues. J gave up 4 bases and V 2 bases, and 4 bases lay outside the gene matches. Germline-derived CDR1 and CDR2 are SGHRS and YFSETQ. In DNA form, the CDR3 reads TGCGCCAGCAGCTTCGGGCGGGGGGGATACAATGAGCAGTTCTTC. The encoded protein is CASSFGRGGYNEQFF.

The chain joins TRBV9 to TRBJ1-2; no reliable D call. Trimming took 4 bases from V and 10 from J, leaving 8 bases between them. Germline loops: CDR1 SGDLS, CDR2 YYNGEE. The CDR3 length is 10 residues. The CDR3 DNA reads TGTGCCAGCAGCTCGGGTTTCTACACCTTC. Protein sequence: CASSSGFYTF.

CDR3 sequence reads: CAISDWGTGTDTQYF. CDR3 coding DNA: TGTGCCATCAGTGATTGGGGAACGGGGACAGATACGCAGTATTTT. The chain links TRBV10-3 to TRBJ2-3; tentatively, D is TRBD2 (5 bases). Germline-derived CDR1 and CDR2 are ENHRY and SYGVKD. The CDR3 is 15 residues long. V was pared by 3 bases and J by 3 bases, with 13 bases between.